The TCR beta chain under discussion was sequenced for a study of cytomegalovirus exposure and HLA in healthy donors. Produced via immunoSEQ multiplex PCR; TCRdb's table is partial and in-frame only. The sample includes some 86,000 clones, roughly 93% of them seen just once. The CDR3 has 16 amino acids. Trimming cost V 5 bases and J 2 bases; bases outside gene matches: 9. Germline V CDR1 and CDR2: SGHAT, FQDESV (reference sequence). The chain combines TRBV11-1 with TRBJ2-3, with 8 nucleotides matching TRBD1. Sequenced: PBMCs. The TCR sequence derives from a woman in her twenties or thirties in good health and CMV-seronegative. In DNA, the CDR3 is TGTGCCAGCAGCCCCGGGGGACAGGCTTACACAGATACGCAGTATTTT. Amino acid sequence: CASSPGGQAYTDTQYF. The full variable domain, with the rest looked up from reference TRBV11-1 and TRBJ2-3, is EAEVAQSPRYKITEKSQAVAFWCDPISGHATLYWYRQILGQGPELLVQFQDESVVDDSQLPKDRFSAERLKGVDSTLKIQPAELGDSAMYLCASSPGGQAYTDTQYFGPGTRLTVL.